Presented here are 12 T cell receptor beta chains from one specimen sequenced in a study of CD8 T cells in acute hepatitis C reinfection. Libraries were prepared by immunoSEQ multiplex PCR; TCRdb keeps only in-frame clonotypes and omits some of them. The profile shows approximately 39,000 clones, roughly 89% of them singletons. Time point reported: naive CD8 control sorted from an acute-time-point sample. The sample comprised naive CD8+ T cells from PBMCs. Source of these receptors: a man aged 25-45 years with chronic hepatitis C.

This chain connects TRBV9 to TRBJ2-3; D not resolved. Germline V CDR1 and CDR2: SGDLS, YYNGEE. V lost 0 bases, J lost 6 bases, and 5 bases lay in between. The CDR3 length is 12 residues. CDR3 amino acids: CASSVAEDTQYF. CDR3 sequence (DNA): TGTGCCAGCAGCGTAGCTGAGGATACGCAGTATTTT.

The V gene is TRBV29-1, the J gene TRBJ2-7; no clear D gene. V was trimmed by 4 bases and J by 4 bases, leaving 11 bases between them. The CDR3 is 12 residues long. Per germline, CDR1 SQVTM and CDR2 ANQGSEA. The CDR3 coding sequence is TGCAGCGTTGTGGTTCCAACTTACGAGCAGTACTTC. Amino acids: CSVVVPTYEQYF.

The chain carries TRBV5-4 and TRBJ2-7; TRBD2 matches at 7 bases. CDR1 is SGHNT and CDR2 is YYREEE in the germline V gene (reference sequence). The CDR3 is made up of 14 amino acids. V lost 4 bases to trimming and J lost 6 bases; unmatched junction nucleotides: 10. The CDR3 bases are TGTGCCAGCAGCCCCCTTCGGGGGGTAGGCGAGCAGTACTTC. It yields the protein CASSPLRGVGEQYF.

The V call is TRBV4-3, the J call TRBJ2-3, with TRBD2 as a possible D gene (5 bases). CDR3 length equals 17 residues. Germline lookup yields CDR1 LGHNA and CDR2 YSLEER. The V gene lost 1 base and the J gene lost 2 bases, with 16 bases spanning the gap. CDR3 nucleotide sequence: TGCGCCAGCAGCCAAGGAGGGCCAGGACTCCTCACAGATACGCAGTATTTT. Amino acid sequence: CASSQGGPGLLTDTQYF.

V usage is TRBV7-9 and J usage is TRBJ2-7, with D perhaps assigned TRBD1 or TRBD2 (5 bases each). Trimming stripped 1 base from V and 4 bases from J, with 11 bases between. This CDR3 has 14 amino acids. Germline V gives CDR1 SEHNR, CDR2 FQNEAQ (reference sequence). In DNA, the CDR3 is TGTGCCAGCAGCTTAGAAGGGGAGTATTACGAGCAGTACTTC. Protein product: CASSLEGEYYEQYF.

The rearrangement links TRBV5-6 to TRBJ2-1; 7 bases line up with TRBD2. With 0 bases clipped from V and 5 bases from J, the junction kept 5 bases outside the gene matches. This CDR3 is built from 15 residues. The V gene's germline CDR1 is SGHDT and CDR2 YYEEEE. In DNA form, the CDR3 reads TGTGCCAGCAGCTTGGTTGGCAGCGGGGACAATGAGCAGTTCTTC. Amino acids: CASSLVGSGDNEQFF.

The chain combines TRBV10-3 with TRBJ1-6; perhaps TRBD1 as D (5 bases). The CDR3 extends over 15 amino acids. Germline values: CDR1 ENHRY, CDR2 SYGVKD. Trimming took off 0 bases at V and 7 bases at J, with 10 bases between the two ends. The CDR3 is CAISESGGRNSPLHF. As DNA, the CDR3 is TGTGCCATCAGTGAGTCTGGGGGACGGAATTCACCCCTCCACTTT.

The V and J genes are TRBV12-5 and TRBJ1-1, with 8 bases matching TRBD1. This CDR3 is built from 14 residues. Germline loops: CDR1 LGHNT, CDR2 FRNRAP. V shed 6 bases and J 6 bases; nucleotides not matched to a gene: 9. This chain's CDR3 is CASGPPGGSAEAFF. The CDR3 DNA sequence: TGTGCTAGTGGGCCCCCAGGGGGCAGCGCTGAAGCTTTCTTT. Full variable domain (outside the CDR3, taken from reference TRBV12-5 and TRBJ1-1): DARVTQTPRHKVTEMGQEVTMRCQPILGHNTVFWYRQTMMQGLELLAYFRNRAPLDDSGMPKDRFSAEMPDATLATLKIQPSEPRDSAVYFCASGPPGGSAEAFFGQGTRLTVV.

The rearrangement uses TRBV10-1 and TRBJ2-1; TRBD2 agrees at 11 bases. V lost 5 bases, J lost 5 bases, and 8 bases stayed unmatched. The CDR3 extends over 16 amino acids. Germline loops: CDR1 WNHNN, CDR2 SYGVQD (reference sequence). CDR3 DNA: TGCGCCAGCAGTTCGGTAGCGGGAGGGCTGGACAATGAGCAGTTCTTC. Translated, it gives CASSSVAGGLDNEQFF.

This clone was counted a single time. This rearrangement joins TRBV4-2 to TRBJ2-1; 11 bases line up with TRBD2. Germline CDR1 reads LGHNA; CDR2 reads YNFKEQ. The ends lost 0 bases at V and 7 bases at J; junction bases unmatched: 5. The CDR3 is 16 amino acids. The CDR3 DNA is TGTGCCAGCAGCCAAGATTTAGCGGGGGGGAGGAATGAGCAGTTCTTC. Its translation is CASSQDLAGGRNEQFF.

V gene TRBV5-5 combines with J gene TRBJ1-1, with D hard to call. The CDR3 loop spans 12 amino acids. Germline V gives CDR1 SGHKS, CDR2 YYEKEE (reference sequence). V lost 0 bases to trimming and J lost 11 bases, with 11 bases between them. CDR3 in DNA: TGTGCCAGCAGCTTGGAGGGATCCCCTGCTTTCTTT. Its translation: CASSLEGSPAFF.

This chain links TRBV7-9 with TRBJ2-5; tentatively, D is TRBD2 (5 bases). Deletions cut 5 bases from V and 5 bases from J, with 21 bases between. Germline V gene data show CDR1 as SEHNR and CDR2 as FQNEAQ (reference sequence). The CDR3 is made up of 16 amino acids. CDR3 sequence reads: CASSAYGLAARETQYF. CDR3 nucleotides: TGTGCCAGCAGCGCCTACGGACTGGCGGCTCGGGAGACCCAGTACTTC.